This T cell receptor beta chain appears in the sequencing data of a study of T cell responses to AZD1222 COVID-19 vaccine. Notes on this clone: Its antigen is undetermined.

Samples with a second dose at about 4 or about 12 weeks were pooled together. Produced via immunoSEQ multiplex PCR; TCRdb's table is partial and in-frame only. Here the sample spans about 130,000 clones, approximately 90% being singletons. Looked up from germline, CDR1 is MNHEY and CDR2 is SVGAGI. The CDR3 has 14 amino acids. The V gene lost 0 bases and the J gene lost 4 bases, with 9 bases spanning the gap. Whole-study results and caveats: Repertoires were obtained solely post-peak T cell response. Spike was spanned by vaccine-associated CD4 TCRs, which were dominant at 160-218 and 743-854. Nearly half of the spike-specific TCRs reportedly recognize variant regions that carry no mutations.

Source: peripheral blood, taken 28 days after the second AZD1222 dose. The V and J genes are TRBV6-5 and TRBJ1-1; D gene unclear. The TCR originated in an adult who received the AZD1222 COVID-19 vaccine. CDR3 coding DNA: TGTGCCAGCAGTTACTCGAGACCTAGCACTGAAGCTTTCTTT. Residues: CASSYSRPSTEAFF.